This T cell receptor (beta chain) was captured in a study of T cells of healthy individuals. TCRdb fed the 5' RACE reads into MiXCR, producing one record per CDR3 protein. The repertoire consists of about 96,000 distinct CDR3 sequences, with 15% to 20% occurring once and the leading ten covering around 6.5%. The receptor was isolated from a human donor in good health.

CDR3 bases: TGTGCCAGCAGTAGGGGACAGGGGGCTGAAGCTTTCTTT. Translated: CASSRGQGAEAFF. The V gene is TRBV2, the J gene TRBJ1-1; 11 positions agree with TRBD1. V trimming: 5 bases; J trimming: 6 bases; junction bases outside the gene matches: 2. This CDR3 comprises 13 residues. Germline CDR1 is SNHLY and CDR2 is FYNNEI.